The T cell receptor (beta chain) under discussion was sequenced for a study of T cell repertoires in cytomegalovirus infection. Overall study: CMV epitopes, recently identified HLA-C-restricted and well-studied HLA-B-restricted, were used. Public TCR beta signatures were indicative of both CMV infection and a matching HLA type.

TCRdb redid the calling of the reads with MiXCR, one entry per CDR3 protein. Among 100,000 or so distinct CDR3 sequences, roughly 39% were seen once, and the ten largest hold about 76%. Study-wide points: Dominating the ex vivo response were TCR beta clonotypes that were CMV-specific and HLA-C-restricted. Totalled public TCR beta family frequency picked out people who carried CMV plus the relevant HLA.

Germline trimming cut 1 base from V and 8 bases from J; bases unmatched to any gene: 4. Germline CDR1 is SGHVS and CDR2 is FNYEAQ. The CDR3 length is 14 residues. This clonotype was picked up a small number of times. What it recognizes is unknown. The starting material was CD8+ T cells from cultured PBMCs, obtained from culture after CMV antigen stimulation. The chain is built from TRBV7-6 and TRBJ2-1, with TRBD1 matching over 8 bases. The clonotype originates from a human donor in good health (CMV status not recorded). Some clones in this sample may be carry-over from other donors' samples. CDR3 DNA sequence: TGTGCCAGCAGCTTAGGACAGGGGCTGGATGAGCAGTTCTTC. Its translation is CASSLGQGLDEQFF.